What follows describes a single T cell receptor beta chain. What it binds is unknown. Construction of TCR beta libraries relied on iRepertoire HTBI primers and on Arm-PCR targeting CDR3 regions. MiXCR, run by TCRdb on the multiplex PCR reads, gives a single entry per CDR3 protein. The sample yields hundreds of thousands of distinct CDR3 sequences, less than 25% seen once. The data are from a study of regulatory T cells in long-lasting Graves disease. Study observations and caveats: Persistent disease exhibited a predilection for TRBV28, TRBJ1-2 and TRBJ2-5. Among the persistent patients, fewer than 3,000 public clonotypes were shared, more than the 950 to 1,000 shared among new patients. Newly diagnosed Graves' patients exceeded persistent ones in TCR diversity.

This CDR3 has 13 residues. Germline CDR1 is DFQATT and CDR2 is SNEGSKA (reference sequence). V gave up 2 bases and J gave up 2 bases, with 10 bases separating them. Time point reported: persistent/refractory GD, antithyroid drugs over 5 years with positive TRAb. PBMC RNA was the source of the TCR library. Guidelines of the American Thyroid Association were used to diagnose Graves' disease. The clonotype was recovered from a female donor with Graves disease. The chain couples TRBV20-1 to TRBJ2-7, with unresolved D. This specimen consisted of peripheral blood mononuclear cells (PBMCs), obtained when the disease was refractory, from a patient treated with antithyroid drugs. In DNA form, the CDR3 reads TGCAGTGCTAGACGCGACACGGCCTACGAGCAGTACTTC. Amino acid sequence: CSARRDTAYEQYF.